This TCR beta chain was recovered during a study of T cells in Graves' hyperthyroidism and ophthalmopathy. Across the whole study: At initial diagnosis, before any treatment had begun, peripheral blood was obtained.

This clonotype has ten or more counts. Trimming removed 3 bases from V and 4 bases from J, with 15 bases in between. This CDR3 comprises 15 residues. Amplified regions were TCR beta CDR3 sequences from RNA transcripts. Researchers ran a first-round RT-PCR on the TCR CDR3 using the HTBI primer set. One entry per CDR3 protein results from TCRdb running MiXCR on the multiplex PCR reads. This sample has fewer than 650,000 distinct CDR3 sequences; over 12% occur once, and the top ten carry about 4%. Uncontrolled infection, other autoimmune disease, pregnancy or lactation excluded patients. Diagnoses used clinical symptoms, serum thyroxine and TRAb, thyroid ultrasound and orbital computed tomography. The PBMCs studied were ones that came from roughly 9.4 ml fresh peripheral blood.

This receptor was obtained from a woman aged 35 to 49 with Graves' ophthalmopathy. The sample taken for sequencing was blood. V is TRBV12-3 or TRBV12-4 and J is TRBJ1-1, with D maybe TRBD1 (5 bases). In DNA, the CDR3 is TGTGCCAGCAGTTTTAAAAGACCTAGGGGCACTGAAGCTTTCTTT. It specifies CASSFKRPRGTEAFF.